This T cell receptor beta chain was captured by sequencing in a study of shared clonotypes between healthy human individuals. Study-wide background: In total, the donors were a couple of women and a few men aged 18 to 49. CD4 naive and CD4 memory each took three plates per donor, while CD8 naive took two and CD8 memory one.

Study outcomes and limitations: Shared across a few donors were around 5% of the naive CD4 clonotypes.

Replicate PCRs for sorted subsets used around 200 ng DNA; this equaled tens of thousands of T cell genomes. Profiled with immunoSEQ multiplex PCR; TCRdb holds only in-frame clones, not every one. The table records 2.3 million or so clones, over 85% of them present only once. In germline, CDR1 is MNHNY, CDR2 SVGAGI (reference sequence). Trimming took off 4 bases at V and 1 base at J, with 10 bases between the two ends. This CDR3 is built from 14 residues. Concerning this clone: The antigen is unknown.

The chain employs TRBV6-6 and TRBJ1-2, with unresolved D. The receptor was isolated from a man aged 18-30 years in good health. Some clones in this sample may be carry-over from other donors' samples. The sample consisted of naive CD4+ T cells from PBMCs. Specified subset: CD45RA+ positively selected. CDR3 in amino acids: CASSLDGNNYGYTF. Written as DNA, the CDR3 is TGTGCCAGCAGTTTAGACGGGAATAACTATGGCTACACCTTC.